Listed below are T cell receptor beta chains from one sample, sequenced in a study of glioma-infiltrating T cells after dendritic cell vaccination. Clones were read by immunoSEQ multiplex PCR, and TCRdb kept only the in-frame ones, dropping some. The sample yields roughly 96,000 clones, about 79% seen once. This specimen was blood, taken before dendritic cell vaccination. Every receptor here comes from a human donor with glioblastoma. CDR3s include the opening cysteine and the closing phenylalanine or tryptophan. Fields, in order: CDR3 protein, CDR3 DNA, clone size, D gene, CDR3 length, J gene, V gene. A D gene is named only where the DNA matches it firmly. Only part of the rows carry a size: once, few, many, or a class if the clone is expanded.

CASIMQGAGTGELFF,TGTGCCAGCATAATGCAGGGGGCGGGCACCGGGGAGCTGTTTTTT,NA,TRBD1,15,TRBJ2-2,TRBV2
CASSINDIEAFF,TGCGCCAGCAGCATTAATGACATTGAAGCTTTCTTT,NA,NA,12,TRBJ1-1,TRBV5-1
CASSLLAGEETQYF,TGTGCCAGCAGTTTACTAGCGGGAGAAGAGACCCAGTACTTC,NA,TRBD2,14,TRBJ2-5,TRBV28
CASSRDTRKNTEAFF,TGCGCCAGCAGCCGGGACACTAGGAAGAACACTGAAGCTTTCTTT,NA,NA,15,TRBJ1-1,TRBV4-1
CASSRPGSRTSGSRYEQYF,TGTGCCAGCAGTCGCCCCGGCTCCCGGACTAGCGGGAGTCGGTACGAGCAGTACTTC,NA,TRBD2,19,TRBJ2-7,TRBV11-2
CASSATGNTEAFF,TGTGCCAGCAGCGCCACAGGGAACACTGAAGCTTTCTTT,NA,NA,13,TRBJ1-1,TRBV7-8
CASSLALLGAVGNTIYF,TGTGCCAGCAGCTTAGCGCTGTTAGGGGCAGTCGGAAACACCATATATTTT,few,NA,17,TRBJ1-3,TRBV7-8
CASSLEWRGRSTYEQYF,TGTGCCAGCAGCTTAGAATGGAGGGGGCGGTCTACCTACGAGCAGTACTTC,NA,NA,17,TRBJ2-7,TRBV11-2
CASSPSGGNTDTQYF,TGTGCCAGCAGCCCTAGCGGGGGGAACACAGATACGCAGTATTTT,NA,TRBD2,15,TRBJ2-3,TRBV11-3
CASSEAGDRGYTF,TGTGCCAGCAGTGAAGCGGGGGACAGAGGCTACACCTTC,NA,TRBD1,13,TRBJ1-2,TRBV2
CASSYSEGTVYGYTF,TGTGCCAGCAGTTACTCGGAGGGGACCGTCTATGGCTACACCTTC,once,NA,15,TRBJ1-2,TRBV6-6
CASKPWGTGVKAGLNTEAFF,TGCGCCAGTAAGCCTTGGGGGACAGGGGTTAAGGCGGGTCTCAACACTGAAGCTTTCTTT,NA,TRBD1,20,TRBJ1-1,TRBV5-1
CASSGRLSSGTDLGETQYF,TGTGCCAGCAGTGGACGCCTTTCTTCCGGGACTGACCTAGGGGAGACCCAGTACTTC,NA,NA,19,TRBJ2-5,TRBV6-1
CASSSQTGGVSYGYTF,TGTGCCAGCAGTTCGCAGACAGGGGGCGTTTCATATGGCTACACCTTC,NA,TRBD1,16,TRBJ1-2,TRBV6-5
CASSVQTGNDEQYF,TGTGCCAGCAGCGTACAGACGGGGAACGACGAGCAGTACTTC,NA,NA,14,TRBJ2-7,TRBV9
CASSSTGVLYEQYF,TGTGCCAGCAGCTCGACAGGGGTTTTGTACGAGCAGTACTTC,NA,TRBD1,14,TRBJ2-7,TRBV5-5
CASAVTELYNEQFF,TGTGCCAGCGCTGTAACCGAACTCTACAATGAGCAGTTCTTC,NA,NA,14,TRBJ2-1,TRBV6-5
CASSLGANLIDYGYTF,TGTGCCAGCAGCTTAGGGGCAAATTTAATCGACTATGGCTACACCTTC,NA,NA,16,TRBJ1-2,TRBV7-9
CASSRTGGVSYEQYF,TGTGCCAGCAGTCGGACAGGGGGCGTCTCCTACGAGCAGTACTTC,NA,TRBD1,15,TRBJ2-7,TRBV7-9
CSVRDYAYGYTF,TGCAGCGTCCGGGACTATGCCTATGGCTACACCTTC,NA,NA,12,TRBJ1-2,TRBV29-1